The 18 T cell receptor beta chains in this list originate from one sample, sequenced in a study of blood T cell repertoires in COVID-19. TCRdb's table, derived via immunoSEQ multiplex PCR, lists solely in-frame clones and lacks some. The table lists roughly 330,000 clones, around 87% of them singletons, with about 5.7% in the top ten. The sequenced sample was PBMCs or T cells enriched from blood (not recorded which). These receptors all stem from a woman in her 30s who had recovered from COVID-19.

The chain links TRBV19 to TRBJ1-2, with D perhaps TRBD1 (6 bases). The CDR3 runs 13 residues. Trimming shortened V by 6 bases and J by 0 bases, and 8 bases separated the two germline ends. The germline V gene encodes CDR1 LNHDA and CDR2 SQIVND (reference sequence). The CDR3 DNA reads TGTGCCAGTAGCAGGACAGCTAACTATGGCTACACCTTC. The encoded protein is CASSRTANYGYTF.

This chain links TRBV5-6 with TRBJ2-5; the match to TRBD2 covers 10 bases. V trimming: 2 bases; J trimming: 5 bases; junction bases outside the gene matches: 9. CDR3 length: 16 amino acids. From germline, CDR1 is SGHDT and CDR2 YYEEEE. The DNA of the CDR3 is TGTGCCAGCAGCTTACGTGTAGCGGGGGGAATGGAGACCCAGTACTTC. This gives the protein CASSLRVAGGMETQYF.

The chain employs TRBV4-1 and TRBJ2-3, with 8 bases identical to TRBD2. The CDR3 consists of 15 residues. Germline trimming cut 3 bases from V and 5 bases from J; bases unmatched to any gene: 7. Germline V gene lookup returns CDR1 MGHRA and CDR2 YSYEKL. CDR3 sequence: CASSHRGGRGDTQYF. The DNA of the CDR3 is TGCGCCAGCAGCCACCGGGGGGGCAGAGGAGATACGCAGTATTTT.

The sample holds a few counts of this clone. The chain recombines TRBV27 with TRBJ1-6, with TRBD1 matching over 10 bases. The trim removed 9 bases at V and 4 bases at J, leaving 9 bases unmatched. In germline, CDR1 is MNHEY, CDR2 SMNVEV (reference sequence). CDR3 length: 16 amino acids. The DNA of the CDR3 is TGTGCCAGTCGAATAGGGACAGGGGCATATAATTCACCCCTCCACTTT. This codes for CASRIGTGAYNSPLHF.

This chain joins TRBV5-6 and TRBJ1-2, with no clear D. The CDR3 covers 13 residues. Germline assignment: CDR1 SGHDT and CDR2 YYEEEE. V was pared by 1 base and J by 2 bases, with 6 bases between. CDR3 sequence: CASSLWANYGYTF. DNA for the CDR3: TGTGCCAGCAGCTTGTGGGCCAACTATGGCTACACCTTC. Full variable domain (remainder filled in from reference TRBV5-6 and TRBJ1-2): DAGVTQSPTHLIKTRGQQVTLRCSPKSGHDTVSWYQQALGQGPQFIFQYYEEEERQRGNFPDRFSGHQFPNYSSELNVNALLLGDSALYLCASSLWANYGYTFGSGTRLTVV.

The V and J genes are TRBV11-3 and TRBJ2-7; 11 bases map to TRBD1. V was clipped by 4 bases and J by 6 bases; unmatched bases: 5. The CDR3 loop spans 14 amino acids. Germline values: CDR1 SGHNT, CDR2 YENEEA. The CDR3 sequence: CASSSGDRGSEQYF. Written as DNA, the CDR3 is TGTGCCAGCAGCTCAGGGGACAGGGGGTCCGAGCAGTACTTC.

This clone appeared once. At one of its ends the junction is not consistent with the germline gene, which may arise from a read error. The rearrangement links TRBV5-1 to TRBJ1-1; 8 bases match TRBD1. This CDR3 is 15 amino acids long. Per germline, CDR1 SGHRS and CDR2 YFSETQ. CDR3 protein: CASRLDGQGDTEAFF. The CDR3 DNA is TGCGCCAGCAGATTGGACGGACAGGGTGATACTGAAGCTTTCTTT.

The V and J genes are TRBV25-1 and TRBJ1-1, with a possible D match to TRBD1 (5 bases). V lost 2 bases and J 4 bases, leaving 8 bases between the germline ends. The CDR3 length is 13 residues. Germline-derived CDR1 and CDR2 are MGHDK and SYGVNS. CDR3 in amino acids: CASSEGGVTEAFF. The CDR3 DNA follows: TGTGCCAGCAGTGAAGGAGGGGTCACTGAAGCTTTCTTT.

The chain couples TRBV4-2 to TRBJ1-1; D unclear. Deletions cut 1 base from V and 2 bases from J, with 5 bases between. Germline V gene data show CDR1 as LGHNA and CDR2 as YNFKEQ. CDR3 length: 13 residues. CDR3 DNA sequence: TGTGCCAGCAGCCAAGGGGCCAACACTGAAGCTTTCTTT. This translates into CASSQGANTEAFF.

The J gene is TRBJ1-6, the V gene TRBV6-2 or TRBV6-3; TRBD1 is a possible D gene (5 bases). Germline CDR1 MNHEY, CDR2 SVGEGT. The CDR3 covers 14 residues. Trimming took 6 bases from V and 6 from J, leaving 12 bases between them. This CDR3 reads CASSLTGFNSPLHF. CDR3 sequence (DNA): TGTGCCAGCAGCCTCACAGGATTTAATTCACCCCTCCACTTT.

The chain is built from TRBV11-3 and TRBJ1-3, with D tentatively TRBD1 (5 bases). This CDR3 spans 14 amino acids. CDR1 is SGHNT and CDR2 is YENEEA in the germline V gene. V was clipped by 5 bases and J by 0 bases, with 8 bases between them. CDR3 residues: CASSPGGSGNTIYF. DNA of the CDR3: TGTGCCAGCAGCCCGGGGGGCTCTGGAAACACCATATATTTT.

The gene calls are TRBV5-1 and TRBJ1-3; D is ambiguous. The CDR3 has 15 residues. CDR1 is SGHRS and CDR2 is YFSETQ in the germline V gene. The V gene lost 4 bases and the J gene lost 0 bases, with 11 bases spanning the gap. DNA for the CDR3: TGCGCCAGCAGCGACCTTTCTAGCTCTGGAAACACCATATATTTT. Its protein product is CASSDLSSSGNTIYF.

The V and J genes are TRBV7-9 and TRBJ1-5; 7 bases align to TRBD1. There are 16 residues in the CDR3. Germline values: CDR1 SEHNR, CDR2 FQNEAQ (reference sequence). Trimming at V came to 4 bases and at J to 1 base, leaving 7 bases not matched to a gene. CDR3 region: CASSSGGRGSNQPQHF. CDR3 sequence (DNA): TGTGCCAGCAGCTCAGGGGGGCGGGGAAGCAATCAGCCCCAGCATTTT.

This chain joins TRBV5-1 and TRBJ1-3; D unresolved. The CDR3 consists of 15 residues. Germline values: CDR1 SGHRS, CDR2 YFSETQ. V was shortened by 5 bases and J by 0 bases, with 12 bases between the two germline ends. The CDR3 loop reads CASSASPSSGNTIYF. The CDR3 DNA sequence: TGCGCCAGCAGTGCTTCTCCGAGCTCTGGAAACACCATATATTTT. Together with reference TRBV5-1 and TRBJ1-3, the CDR3 gives the full variable domain: KAGVTQTPRYLIKTRGQQVTLSCSPISGHRSVSWYQQTPGQGLQFLFEYFSETQRNKGNFPGRFSGRQFSNSRSEMNVSTLELGDSALYLCASSASPSSGNTIYFGEGSWLTVV.

The V gene is TRBV7-9, the J gene TRBJ1-3; D is unresolved. The CDR3 length is 14 residues. Trimming cost V 1 base and J 4 bases, with 8 bases left between them. Per the germline V gene, CDR1 is SEHNR and CDR2 is FQNEAQ (reference sequence). Here the CDR3 reads CASSLEMEGNTIYF. As DNA, the CDR3 is TGTGCCAGCAGCTTAGAAATGGAGGGAAACACCATATATTTT.

This clone appeared a few times. The rearrangement joins TRBV6-4 to TRBJ1-5; D gene uncertain. V was pared by 4 bases and J by 0 bases, with 4 bases between. Germline lookup yields CDR1 MRHNA and CDR2 SNTAGT. The CDR3 runs to 13 residues. CDR3 loop: CASSVDSNQPQHF. CDR3 bases: TGTGCCAGCAGTGTAGATAGCAATCAGCCCCAGCATTTT.

The V gene is TRBV19, the J gene TRBJ1-5; D remains unclear. From germline, CDR1 is LNHDA and CDR2 SQIVND (reference sequence). V was pared by 0 bases and J by 5 bases, with 5 bases between. The CDR3 contains 13 residues. The CDR3, as DNA: TGTGCCAGTAGTATAGAGGGCTATCAGCCCCAGCATTTT. Protein product: CASSIEGYQPQHF.

The chain has TRBV28 and TRBJ1-2; 11 bases are a match to TRBD1. The CDR3 runs to 17 residues. Germline-derived CDR1 and CDR2 are MDHEN and SYDVKM. J gave up 3 bases and V 7 bases, and 13 bases lay outside the gene matches. In DNA form, the CDR3 reads TGTGCCAGCACCATAAGTTTAGGGGGACAGGGGGACTATGGCTACACCTTC. This translates into CASTISLGGQGDYGYTF.